The clone carrying this T cell receptor beta chain appeared a few times. As handled by the study authors: Nucleated cell number was recorded as an estimate derived from reference gene primer amplification. Some clones are missing from TCRdb's copy, which holds only in-frame ones; the method was immunoSEQ multiplex PCR. V and J calls and clone size follow that table, whereas D and trimming were derived from the DNA. The sample records around 110,000 clones, about 87% being singletons. Per the germline V gene, CDR1 is MNHEY and CDR2 is SVGEGT. CDR3 length: 17 residues. The V segment lost 0 bases and the J segment 7 bases; nucleotides outside the gene matches: 11. These data originate in a study of blood T cell repertoires in COVID-19. Study as a whole: Donors in the United States, Italy and Spain gave samples during acute or convalescent COVID-19. In each case, the material was cDNA or gDNA derived from T cells, B-cell-depleted T cells, or PBMCs.

Sequenced: peripheral blood. This receptor was obtained from a man in his fifties with active or convalescent COVID-19. The chain recombines TRBV6-2 or TRBV6-3 with TRBJ2-3, with 9 nucleotides matching TRBD2. The CDR3 loop reads CASSYSNSGRRGNTQYF. The DNA of the CDR3 is TGTGCCAGCAGTTACTCGAATAGCGGGAGACGGGGAAATACGCAGTATTTT.